The rows below give T cell receptor beta chains drawn from one sample of a study of shared clonotypes between healthy human individuals. Libraries were prepared by immunoSEQ multiplex PCR; TCRdb keeps only in-frame clonotypes and omits some of them. The repertoire consists of about 1 million clones, with 78% occurring once and the leading ten covering approximately 0.52%. Specimen: memory CD4+ T cells from PBMCs. These receptor sequences come from a man between 18 and 35 years old in good health. Some clones in this sample may be carry-over from other donors' samples. The CDR3 runs from the conserved cysteine through the conserved F or W. The D gene is left open where the match is weak. Some rows mark clone size as missing; the rest say once, few, many or name a class of expanded clone.

J | D | V | size | DNA | CDR3
TRBJ1-4 | TRBD1 | TRBV7-8 | . | TGTGCCAGCAGCAAAGACAGGGGGAGAGAAAAACTGTTTTTT | CASSKDRGREKLFF
TRBJ2-3 | TRBD1 | TRBV10-1 | . | TGCGCCAGCAGTGATCCGGGACAGGGGGCTGATACGCAGTATTTT | CASSDPGQGADTQYF
TRBJ2-7 | TRBD2 | TRBV12-5 | few | TGTGCTAGTGGTCCTAGCGGGAGTAAAGAGCAGTACTTC | CASGPSGSKEQYF
TRBJ2-2 | TRBD2 | TRBV5-4 | . | TGTGCCAGCAGCTTGTTCAGCGGGAGCACCGGGGAGCTGTTTTTT | CASSLFSGSTGELFF
TRBJ2-2 | TRBD2 | TRBV5-1 | . | TGCGCCAGCAGCCCGGGACTAGCGGTGAACACCGGGGAGCTGTTTTTT | CASSPGLAVNTGELFF
TRBJ2-2 | . | TRBV6-5 | . | TGTGCCAGCGGGGGGAACACCGGGGAGCTGTTTTTT | CASGGNTGELFF
TRBJ2-3 | TRBD2 | TRBV28 | . | TGTGCCAGCAGTTTTGGCGCGGGAGGGCTCCCAGATACGCAGTATTTT | CASSFGAGGLPDTQYF
TRBJ1-5 | . | TRBV6-1 | . | TGTGCCAGCAGACCGGGACAATTCTTACCCCAGCATTTT | CASRPGQFLPQHF
TRBJ2-7 | . | TRBV12-1 | once | TGTGCCAGCAGCTCACCACTAGCGTCGAGCTCCTACGAGCAGTACTTC | CASSSPLASSSYEQYF
TRBJ1-2 | . | TRBV30 | . | TGTGCCGGTAGCAGGGGAGGTAATTATGGCTACACCTTC | CAGSRGGNYGYTF
TRBJ2-5 | . | TRBV2 | . | TGTGCCAGCAGCGCTGACCAAGAGACCCAGTACTTC | CASSADQETQYF
TRBJ2-5 | . | TRBV2 | . | TGTGCCAGCAGTCCCCTGGGTCCCCAGTACTTC | CASSPLGPQYF